This TCR beta chain is drawn from a study of blood T cell repertoires in COVID-19 (dated by TCRdb to about 2020). As for the study more broadly: The collaborator samples originated in the United States, Italy and Spain and spanned the acute and convalescent phases of COVID-19. Where HLA class I and class II types were available, the types were taken from metadata supplied by the sample provider, not from assay-based typing. The samples were drawn from two sources: the first 160 participants of the ongoing ImmuneRACE study, and 1,000 to 1,500 subjects contributed by 6 global collaborators. Nearly every sample came with metadata listing a de-identified subject ID, COVID-19 status, age in years and sex. The prospective study material was composed of cDNA or gDNA derived from T cells, B-cell-depleted T cells, or PBMCs. The repertoires were made available in a free public database intended to serve as a resource for research on the immune response to SARS-CoV-2. Deeply sampled blood TCRbeta repertoires from subjects exposed to, actively infected with, or recovered from COVID-19 were included in the dataset.

The investigation overall reported the following: The amount of clinical and demographic metadata varied by source and participant and was provided uncurated.

TCRbeta CDR3 regions were amplified from genomic DNA by means of the immunoSEQ Assay, a bias-controlled multiplex PCR. The authors' analysis ran thus. The number of nucleated cells in each sample was estimated by amplification of reference gene primers within the assay. To quantify the absolute abundance of each unique TCRbeta CDR3 rearrangement, sequence reads were collapsed and filtered. For each sample, productive Simpson clonality was calculated as the square root of Simpson's diversity index across productive rearrangements. What TCRdb holds here is the immuneACCESS table cut down to in-frame rearrangements. Part of the clones is not present; checked against another copy, under half of the missing clones reflect an unresolved V gene, and the others are unexplained. The DNA gave D and trimming, while V, J and clone size come from that table. This sample has under 45,000 clones in its table, and approximately 86% of those were observed once. Of the sample, about 4.9% falls within the top ten clones.

This clone has more than one count but fewer than ten. This receptor's antigen is unknown. Base-call qualities are not available, and no considerably larger clone is one nucleotide away. Each collaborating institution followed its own protocols to collect whole blood in K2EDTA tubes. Collaborator samples were shipped for TCRbeta analysis as frozen whole blood, isolated PBMCs, or DNA extracted from either sample type. The germline ends are 14 bases apart after V is trimmed by 6 bases and J by 12 bases. From its cysteine to its phenylalanine, the CDR3 spans 12 amino acids. CDR3 DNA is the only sequence kept; it has 36 bases, read in frame from the first base. Taken from the germline V gene, the CDR1 and CDR2 loops are KGHDR and SFDVKD.

This receptor was taken from a man between 50 and 59 years old with active COVID-19. The receptor chain draws on TRBV24-1 and TRBJ2-1, with TRBD1 tentatively as D gene (6 bases match). Sequencing was performed on peripheral blood. CDR3 region: CATSWGRGMQFF. In nucleotide form, the sequence is TGTGCCACCAGTTGGGGCAGGGGCATGCAGTTCTTC.